The 20 T cell receptor beta chains presented below share a single source sample, sequenced in a study of shared clonotypes between healthy human individuals. Method: immunoSEQ multiplex PCR; TCRdb's copy keeps in-frame clones and lacks some. In the table there are hundreds of thousands of clones, 90% to 96% of which are singletons. The sequenced sample was naive CD4+ T cells sorted from blood. Sample subset: CD45RA+ positively selected. Receptor source: a woman in her twenties or thirties in good health.

This chain links TRBV28 with TRBJ1-5; D may be TRBD1 (6 bases). This CDR3 has 15 amino acids. Germline V CDR1 and CDR2: MDHEN, SYDVKM. Trimming stripped 6 bases from V and 6 bases from J, with 18 bases between. In nucleotides, the CDR3 is TGTGCCAGCAGCGGAGGACAGTTCGGTGGTCAGCCCCAGCATTTT. It yields the protein CASSGGQFGGQPQHF.

The chain uses TRBV4-2 and TRBJ2-7; D ambiguous. This CDR3 spans 16 amino acids. The germline V and J ends were trimmed by 1 base and 0 bases, with 13 bases remaining between them. Germline CDR1 reads LGHNA; CDR2 reads YNFKEQ. CDR3 region: CASSQGLTRSSYEQYF. The CDR3 DNA reads as TGTGCCAGCAGCCAAGGGTTGACGCGGAGCTCCTACGAGCAGTACTTC.

The CDR3 here is CASSGDQETQYF. The DNA of the CDR3 is TGTGCCAGCAGCGGGGACCAAGAGACCCAGTACTTC. J is TRBJ2-5 and V is TRBV2; weak D call: TRBD2 (5 bases). The ends were cut back, 6 bases at V and 0 bases at J, with 5 bases in the middle. The CDR3 runs 12 residues. CDR1 and CDR2 (germline): SNHLY, FYNNEI.

The chain joins TRBV19 to TRBJ1-4, with 7 bases that match TRBD1. CDR1 is LNHDA, CDR2 SQIVND, per germline (reference sequence). J gave up 1 base and V 6 bases, and 20 bases lay outside the gene matches. The CDR3 has 20 residues. The CDR3 sequence is CASSLGDYRGEGRTNEKLFF. CDR3 sequence (DNA): TGTGCCAGTAGCCTCGGCGACTACAGGGGCGAGGGCCGAACTAATGAAAAACTGTTTTTT.

This chain connects TRBV6-5 to TRBJ2-7; 8 bases match TRBD2. Germline loops: CDR1 MNHEY, CDR2 SVGAGI. V lost 10 bases and J lost 3; bases outside the gene matches: 11. The CDR3 has 14 residues. The CDR3 loop is CATSPGTRSYEQYF. The DNA of the CDR3 is TGTGCCACTTCCCCCGGGACTAGAAGCTACGAGCAGTACTTC.

J is TRBJ2-5 and V is TRBV4-1; D gene uncertain. Germline-derived CDR1 and CDR2 are MGHRA and YSYEKL. CDR3 length: 16 amino acids. The V end was cut by 2 bases, the J end by 10 bases, with 23 bases between. In nucleotides, the CDR3 is TGCGCCAGCAGCCAACTGGACGGCCACCCGAGGTTGGTCCAGTACTTC. It translates to CASSQLDGHPRLVQYF.

The genes are TRBV10-3 and TRBJ2-3; 8 nucleotides line up with TRBD1. Per the germline V gene, CDR1 is ENHRY and CDR2 is SYGVKD. The CDR3 spans 15 residues. V shed 3 bases, J shed 2 bases, and the junction held 4 bases outside the gene matches. This CDR3 reads CAISDGQGVTDTQYF. The CDR3 DNA follows: TGTGCCATCAGTGACGGACAGGGCGTCACAGATACGCAGTATTTT.

The chain has TRBV27 and TRBJ2-5; 9 bases map to TRBD1. The end of the DNA aligns better with TRBJ2-7, so the J call may be wrong. The CDR3 extends over 14 amino acids. Germline V gives CDR1 MNHEY, CDR2 SMNVEV (reference sequence). In DNA, the CDR3 is TGTGCCAGCAGTCGGTGGACAGGGGAACACGAGCAGTACTTC. Translating gives CASSRWTGEHEQYF.

This chain connects TRBV18 to TRBJ2-2; D is undetermined. In germline, CDR1 is KGHSH, CDR2 LQKENI. This CDR3 spans 12 amino acids. The ends were cut back, 3 bases at V and 8 bases at J, with 7 bases in the middle. The CDR3 DNA follows: TGTGCCAGCTCACCCGTTCGGGGGGAGCTGTTTTTT. Amino acids: CASSPVRGELFF.

The chain uses TRBV5-3 and TRBJ2-5; TRBD1 matches at 8 bases. TRBV5-3 is an open reading frame whose function is uncertain. The length of the CDR3 is 14 residues. J gave up 4 bases and V 4 bases, and 6 bases lay outside the gene matches. The CDR3: CARSLPQGAETQYF. The CDR3 bases are TGTGCCAGAAGCCTCCCCCAGGGGGCAGAGACCCAGTACTTC.

This clone was counted only a few times. The gene calls are TRBV28 and TRBJ1-2; the match to TRBD1 covers 7 bases. This CDR3 is built from 14 residues. Trimming took 6 bases from V and 6 from J; bases not matched to a gene: 10. Germline V lookup: CDR1 MDHEN, CDR2 SYDVKM. The CDR3 DNA sequence: TGTGCCAGCAGACCGACAGGGAGGTCGGATGGCTACACCTTC. Amino acid sequence: CASRPTGRSDGYTF.

The chain combines TRBV29-1 with TRBJ2-5, with 8 bases that match TRBD1. The J call is in doubt because the DNA end fits TRBJ2-7 better. This CDR3 spans 17 amino acids. Germline loops: CDR1 SQVTM, CDR2 ANQGSEA. The CDR3 sequence: CSVAGRGQGSAFYEQYF. In nucleotides, the CDR3 is TGCAGCGTTGCCGGCAGAGGACAGGGTTCGGCATTCTACGAGCAGTACTTC.

This chain links TRBV19 with TRBJ2-7; D gene ambiguous. V dropped 3 bases and J dropped 0 bases, with 15 bases sitting between them. CDR3 length equals 16 residues. The germline gives CDR1 LNHDA, CDR2 SQIVND (reference sequence). CDR3 sequence (DNA): TGTGCCAGTAGTATGAATCCCGATCCGAGCTCCTACGAGCAGTACTTC. Translating gives CASSMNPDPSSYEQYF.

The rearrangement joins TRBV2 to TRBJ2-5, with D perhaps matching TRBD2 (5 bases). The end of the DNA fits TRBJ2-7 better, so the J call may be wrong. The CDR3 contains 13 residues. Germline V lookup: CDR1 SNHLY, CDR2 FYNNEI. The CDR3, as DNA: TGTGCCAGCAAGCTCGGGGAACCCTACGAGCAGTACTTC. This sequence encodes CASKLGEPYEQYF.

This clone was picked up one time. The chain is built from TRBV5-5 and TRBJ2-3; 8 bases match TRBD1. Germline-derived CDR1 and CDR2 are SGHKS and YYEKEE (reference sequence). Germline trimming cut 5 bases from V and 2 bases from J; bases unmatched to any gene: 7. The CDR3 loop spans 15 amino acids. The DNA of the CDR3 is TGTGCCAGCAGGCCAGGGGGCACCCACACAGATACGCAGTATTTT. Protein product: CASRPGGTHTDTQYF.

The V call is TRBV6-5, the J call TRBJ2-7; the D call may be TRBD1 or TRBD2 (5 bases each). Germline values: CDR1 MNHEY, CDR2 SVGAGI. V gave up 0 bases and J gave up 6 bases, with 18 bases separating them. The CDR3 spans 16 residues. The chain's CDR3 is CASSYSFLARGTEQYF. CDR3 nucleotide sequence: TGTGCCAGCAGTTACTCGTTCCTAGCCCGAGGGACCGAGCAGTACTTC.

The chain is built from TRBV19 and TRBJ1-2; D is perhaps TRBD1 (5 bases). The CDR3 has 14 residues. V was cut by 6 bases and J by 4 bases, with 15 bases left in between. The germline V gene encodes CDR1 LNHDA and CDR2 SQIVND (reference sequence). The CDR3: CASSKMDTLYGYTF. The DNA of the CDR3 is TGTGCCAGTAGCAAAATGGACACCCTCTATGGCTACACCTTC.

This chain uses TRBV18 with TRBJ2-7; 7 nucleotides line up with TRBD2. This CDR3 contains 13 residues. Germline trimming cut 6 bases from V and 5 bases from J; bases unmatched to any gene: 7. In germline, CDR1 is KGHSH, CDR2 LQKENI. The DNA of the CDR3 is TGTGCCAGCTCTTCGACTAGCACAGACGAGCAGTACTTC. Translation: CASSSTSTDEQYF.

This CDR3 is CASSTAGTGGDEQYF. Written as DNA, the CDR3 is TGTGCCAGCAGTACGGCCGGGACAGGGGGGGACGAGCAGTACTTC. V gene TRBV28 combines with J gene TRBJ2-7; 11 positions agree with TRBD1. In germline, CDR1 is MDHEN, CDR2 SYDVKM. The CDR3 has 15 amino acids. V was clipped by 5 bases and J by 5 bases; unmatched bases: 8.

The chain links TRBV19 to TRBJ2-7; D perhaps matches TRBD2 (6 bases). The CDR3 covers 18 residues. Germline assignment: CDR1 LNHDA and CDR2 SQIVND (reference sequence). The germline V and J ends were trimmed by 2 bases and 0 bases, with 20 bases remaining between them. The CDR3 here is CASSIQASGPLSSYEQYF. DNA of the CDR3: TGTGCCAGTAGTATACAAGCCAGCGGGCCGCTCAGCTCCTACGAGCAGTACTTC.